This T cell receptor beta chain was identified during a study of OX40 agonist ivuxolimab in advanced cancers. On the study more broadly: Three partial responders included one hepatocellular carcinoma patient and two cutaneous melanoma patients.

Some clones are missing from TCRdb's copy, which holds only in-frame ones; the method was immunoSEQ multiplex PCR. Among 65,000 to 80,000 clones listed, more than 75% were seen once. Blood specimens came from baseline, cycle 4 day 1, and cycle 7 day 1. The CDR3 runs to 13 residues. Trimming removed 3 bases at V and 0 bases at J, with 5 bases between. The germline gives CDR1 KGHSH, CDR2 LQKENI. This material consisted of CD4+ or CD8+ T cells sorted from blood, taken in a trial of the OX40 agonist ivuxolimab. V gene TRBV18 combines with J gene TRBJ1-2; D gene ambiguous. This receptor was obtained from an adult with an advanced solid tumor such as melanoma, head and neck, liver or kidney cancer. The CDR3 is CASSPRTNYGYTF. CDR3 coding DNA: TGTGCCAGCTCACCCAGGACTAACTATGGCTACACCTTC. Using reference TRBV18 and TRBJ1-2 for the parts outside the CDR3, the full variable domain is NAGVMQNPRHLVRRRGQEARLRCSPMKGHSHVYWYRQLPEEGLKFMVYLQKENIIDESGMPKERFSAEFPKEGPSILRIQQVVRGDSAAYFCASSPRTNYGYTFGSGTRLTVV.